This TCR beta chain was sequenced during a study of T cell responses to AZD1222 COVID-19 vaccine. Study as a whole: Recipients boosted at about 4 weeks or about 12 weeks are pooled. Study findings and constraints: Just a handful of AZD1222 recipients were seropositive at baseline. Repertoire sampling happened only post peak T cell response.

With regard to this clone: Its antigen remains unidentified.

This CDR3 is 12 amino acids long. Trimming left V 6 bases short and J 2 bases short, with 11 bases between. Germline V gene data show CDR1 as SQVTM and CDR2 as ANQGSEA. Data came from immunoSEQ multiplex PCR; TCRdb stores just in-frame clones and leaves some out. Among 100,000 to 150,000 clones listed, 88% were seen once. This TCR was recovered from an adult in good health. The V and J genes are TRBV29-1 and TRBJ2-7, with D possibly TRBD2 on 5 matching bases. The material sequenced was peripheral blood, taken on day 0 of AZD1222 vaccination. For the CDR3, the DNA is TGCAGCGTAGGACTGACCACCTACGAGCAGTACTTC. Its translation is CSVGLTTYEQYF.